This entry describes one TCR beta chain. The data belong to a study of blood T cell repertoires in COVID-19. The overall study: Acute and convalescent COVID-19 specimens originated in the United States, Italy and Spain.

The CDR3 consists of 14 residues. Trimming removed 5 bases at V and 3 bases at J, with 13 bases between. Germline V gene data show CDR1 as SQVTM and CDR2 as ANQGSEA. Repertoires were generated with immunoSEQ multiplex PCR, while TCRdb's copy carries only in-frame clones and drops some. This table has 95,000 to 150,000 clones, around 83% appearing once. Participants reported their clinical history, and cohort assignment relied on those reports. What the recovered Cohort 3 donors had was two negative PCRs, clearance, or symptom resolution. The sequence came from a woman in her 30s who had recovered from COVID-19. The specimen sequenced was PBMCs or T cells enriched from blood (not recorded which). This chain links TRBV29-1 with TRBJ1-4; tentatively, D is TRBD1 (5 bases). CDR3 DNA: TGCAGCGTTCTGTACACAGGTTCTAATGAAAAACTGTTTTTT. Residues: CSVLYTGSNEKLFF.